The clone carrying this TCR beta chain was detected only a few times. The sample comes from a study of blood T cell repertoires in COVID-19. Looking at the study overall: Italy, Spain and the United States were the sources of the convalescent and acute COVID-19 samples. Sources were T cells, B-cell-depleted T cells, or PBMCs; the material itself was cDNA or gDNA.

Source study methods: Cell counts per sample came from amplifying reference gene primers. Assay: immunoSEQ multiplex PCR; the TCRdb copy retains only in-frame clones and omits some. For V, J and clone size, that table is used; D and trimming come from the DNA. The sample records 80,000 to 95,000 clones, 91% being singletons. The germline V gene encodes CDR1 LGHDT and CDR2 YNNKEL (reference sequence). Trimming removed 5 bases from V and 0 bases from J, with 10 bases in between. The CDR3 loop spans 14 amino acids. The TCR was taken from a human donor with active COVID-19. The donor label of this sample is uncertain. The rearrangement joins TRBV3-1 (or the pseudogene TRBV3-2) to TRBJ1-2; D is possibly TRBD1 (5 bases). Sample: peripheral blood. The CDR3 bases are TGTGCCAGCAGCGGAGGGGTAGCTAACTATGGCTACACCTTC. Its translation is CASSGGVANYGYTF.